The T cell receptor (beta chain) described here comes from a study of cytomegalovirus exposure and HLA in healthy donors. PCR employed 60 Vbeta and 13 Jbeta primers. The protocol was immunoSEQ multiplex PCR, while the TCRdb copy is restricted to in-frame clones and leaves out a portion. Its clone listing holds about 200,000 clones. The CDR3 is made up of 14 amino acids. Germline assignment: CDR1 KGHSH and CDR2 LQKENI. V was shortened by 4 bases and J by 10 bases, with 17 bases between the two germline ends. The TCR sequence derives from a boy between 5 and 17 years old in good health and CMV-seronegative. The sequenced material came from PBMCs. The chain joins TRBV18 to TRBJ2-4, with a possible D match to TRBD2 (7 bases). The CDR3 region is CASSHGQSGGIQYF. The CDR3 DNA reads as TGTGCCAGCTCACACGGACAGTCGGGGGGTATTCAGTACTTC.